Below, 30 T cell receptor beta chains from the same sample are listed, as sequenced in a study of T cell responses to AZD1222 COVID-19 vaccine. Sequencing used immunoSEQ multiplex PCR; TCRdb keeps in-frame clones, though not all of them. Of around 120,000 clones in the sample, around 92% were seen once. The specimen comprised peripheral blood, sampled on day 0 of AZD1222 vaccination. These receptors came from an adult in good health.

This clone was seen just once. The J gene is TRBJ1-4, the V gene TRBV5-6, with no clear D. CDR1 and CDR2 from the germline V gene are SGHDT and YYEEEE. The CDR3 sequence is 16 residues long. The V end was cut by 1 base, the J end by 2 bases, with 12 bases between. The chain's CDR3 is CASSLSRTYTNEKLFF. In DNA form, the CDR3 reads TGTGCCAGCAGCTTGTCGCGGACTTATACTAATGAAAAACTGTTTTTT.

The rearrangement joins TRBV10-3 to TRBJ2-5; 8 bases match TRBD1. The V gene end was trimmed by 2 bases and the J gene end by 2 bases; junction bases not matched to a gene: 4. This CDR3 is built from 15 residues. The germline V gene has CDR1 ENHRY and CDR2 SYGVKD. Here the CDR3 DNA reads TGTGCCATCAGTGAGCCAGGACAGGGTCAAGAGACCCAGTACTTC. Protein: CAISEPGQGQETQYF.

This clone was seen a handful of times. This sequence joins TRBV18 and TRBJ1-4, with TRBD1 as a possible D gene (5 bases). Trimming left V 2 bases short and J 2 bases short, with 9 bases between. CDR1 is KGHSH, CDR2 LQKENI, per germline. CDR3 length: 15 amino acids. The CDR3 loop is CASSPRGATNEKLFF. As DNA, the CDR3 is TGTGCCAGCTCACCAAGGGGAGCGACTAATGAAAAACTGTTTTTT.

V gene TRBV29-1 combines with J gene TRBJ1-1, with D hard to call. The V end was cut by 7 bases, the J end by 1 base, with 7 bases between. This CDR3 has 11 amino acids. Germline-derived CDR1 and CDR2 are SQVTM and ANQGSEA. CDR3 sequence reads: CSAGENTEAFF. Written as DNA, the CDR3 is TGCAGCGCCGGAGAGAACACTGAAGCTTTCTTT. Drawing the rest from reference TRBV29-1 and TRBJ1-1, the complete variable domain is SAVISQKPSRDICQRGTSLTIQCQVDSQVTMMFWYRQQPGQSLTLIATANQGSEATYESGFVIDKFPISRPNLTFSTLTVSNMSPEDSSIYLCSAGENTEAFFGQGTRLTVV.

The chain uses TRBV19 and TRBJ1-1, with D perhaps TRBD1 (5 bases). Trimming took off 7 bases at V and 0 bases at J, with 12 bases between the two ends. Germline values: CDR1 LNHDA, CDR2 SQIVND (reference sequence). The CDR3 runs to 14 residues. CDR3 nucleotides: TGTGCCAGTAATTCCCAGGGCATGAACACTGAAGCTTTCTTT. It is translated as CASNSQGMNTEAFF.

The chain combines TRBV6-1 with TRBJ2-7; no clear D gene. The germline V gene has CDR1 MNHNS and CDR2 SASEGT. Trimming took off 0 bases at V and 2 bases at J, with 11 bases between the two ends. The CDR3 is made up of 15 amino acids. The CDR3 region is CASSEAAAPPYEQYF. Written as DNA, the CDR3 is TGTGCCAGCAGTGAAGCGGCAGCGCCACCCTACGAGCAGTACTTC.

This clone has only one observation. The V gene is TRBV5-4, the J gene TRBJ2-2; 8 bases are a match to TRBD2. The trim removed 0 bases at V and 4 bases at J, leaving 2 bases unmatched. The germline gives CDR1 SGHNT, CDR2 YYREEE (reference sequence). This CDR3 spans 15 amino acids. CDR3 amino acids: CASSLAGGGTGELFF. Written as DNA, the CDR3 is TGTGCCAGCAGCTTGGCCGGGGGGGGCACCGGGGAGCTGTTTTTT. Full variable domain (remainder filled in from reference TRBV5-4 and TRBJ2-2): ETGVTQSPTHLIKTRGQQVTLRCSSQSGHNTVSWYQQALGQGPQFIFQYYREEENGRGNFPPRFSGLQFPNYSSELNVNALELDDSALYLCASSLAGGGTGELFFGEGSRLTVL.

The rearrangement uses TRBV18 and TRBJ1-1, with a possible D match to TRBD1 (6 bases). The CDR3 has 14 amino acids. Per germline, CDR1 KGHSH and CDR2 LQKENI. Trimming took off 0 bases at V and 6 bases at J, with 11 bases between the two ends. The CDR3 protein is CASSPPGGGAEAFF. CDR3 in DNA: TGTGCCAGCTCACCACCGGGAGGGGGGGCTGAAGCTTTCTTT.

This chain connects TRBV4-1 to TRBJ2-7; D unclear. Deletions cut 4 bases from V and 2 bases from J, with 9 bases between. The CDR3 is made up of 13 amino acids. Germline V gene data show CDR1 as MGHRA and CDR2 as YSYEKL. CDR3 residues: CASSPAPAYEQYF. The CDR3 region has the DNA TGCGCCAGCAGCCCAGCCCCGGCCTACGAGCAGTACTTC.

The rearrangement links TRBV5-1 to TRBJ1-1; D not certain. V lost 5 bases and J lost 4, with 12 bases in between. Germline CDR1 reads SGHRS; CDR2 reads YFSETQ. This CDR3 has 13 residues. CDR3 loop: CASSPAGGTEAFF. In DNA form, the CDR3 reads TGCGCCAGCAGTCCCGCGGGAGGCACTGAAGCTTTCTTT.

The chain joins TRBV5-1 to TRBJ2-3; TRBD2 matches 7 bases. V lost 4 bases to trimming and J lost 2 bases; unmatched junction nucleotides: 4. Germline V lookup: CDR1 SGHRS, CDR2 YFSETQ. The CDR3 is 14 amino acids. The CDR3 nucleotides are TGCGCCAGCAGCCAACTAGCGCTCACAGATACGCAGTATTTT. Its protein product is CASSQLALTDTQYF.

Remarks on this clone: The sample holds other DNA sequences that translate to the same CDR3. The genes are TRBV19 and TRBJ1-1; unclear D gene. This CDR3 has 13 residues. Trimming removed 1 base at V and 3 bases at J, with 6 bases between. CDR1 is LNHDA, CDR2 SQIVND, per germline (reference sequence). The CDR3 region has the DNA TGTGCCAGTAGTATAGGCGGGGACACTGAAGCTTTCTTT. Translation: CASSIGGDTEAFF.

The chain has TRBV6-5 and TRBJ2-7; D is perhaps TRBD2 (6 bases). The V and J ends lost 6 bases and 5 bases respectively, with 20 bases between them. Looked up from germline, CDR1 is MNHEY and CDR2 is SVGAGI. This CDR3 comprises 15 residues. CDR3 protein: CASRLAPWRENEQYF. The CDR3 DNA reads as TGTGCCAGCAGGCTAGCGCCCTGGAGAGAGAACGAGCAGTACTTC.

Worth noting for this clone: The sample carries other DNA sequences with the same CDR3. The CDR3 sequence: CASSSGYEQYF. In DNA form, the CDR3 reads TGTGCCAGCAGTTCTGGCTACGAGCAGTACTTC. The chain employs TRBV12-3 or TRBV12-4 and TRBJ2-7; D not resolved. The CDR3 covers 11 residues. V gave up 4 bases and J gave up 3 bases, with 4 bases separating them.

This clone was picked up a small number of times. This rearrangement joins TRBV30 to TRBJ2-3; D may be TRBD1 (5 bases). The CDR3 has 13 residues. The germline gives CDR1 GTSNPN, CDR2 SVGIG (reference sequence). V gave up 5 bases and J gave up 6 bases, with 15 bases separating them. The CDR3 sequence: CAWDSQRLDTQYF. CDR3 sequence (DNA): TGTGCCTGGGACAGTCAAAGGTTGGATACGCAGTATTTT. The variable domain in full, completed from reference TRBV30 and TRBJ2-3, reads SQTIHQWPATLVQPVGSPLSLECTVEGTSNPNLYWYRQAAGRGLQLLFYSVGIGQISSEVPQNLSASRPQDRQFILSSKKLLLSDSGFYLCAWDSQRLDTQYFGPGTRLTVL.

The CDR3 loop is CASSLAGGETQYF. The CDR3 coding sequence is TGTGCCAGCAGCTTAGCGGGAGGCGAGACCCAGTACTTC. The rearrangement uses TRBV7-9 and TRBJ2-5, with D maybe TRBD2 (6 bases). CDR1 and CDR2 from the germline V gene are SEHNR and FQNEAQ (reference sequence). This CDR3 is built from 13 residues. Trimming took 0 bases from V and 5 from J, leaving 7 bases between them.

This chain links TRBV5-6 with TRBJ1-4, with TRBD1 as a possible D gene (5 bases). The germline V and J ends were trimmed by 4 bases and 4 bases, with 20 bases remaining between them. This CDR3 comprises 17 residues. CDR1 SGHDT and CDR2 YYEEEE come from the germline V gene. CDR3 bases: TGTGCCAGCAGCCTACCGGACAACCTGGGCGGTAATGAAAAACTGTTTTTT. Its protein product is CASSLPDNLGGNEKLFF.

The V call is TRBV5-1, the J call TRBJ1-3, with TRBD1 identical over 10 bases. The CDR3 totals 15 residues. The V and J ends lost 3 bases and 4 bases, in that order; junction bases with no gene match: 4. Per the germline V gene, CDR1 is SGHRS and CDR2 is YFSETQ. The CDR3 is CASSSDRGPGNTIYF. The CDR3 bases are TGCGCCAGCAGCTCCGACAGGGGGCCCGGAAACACCATATATTTT.

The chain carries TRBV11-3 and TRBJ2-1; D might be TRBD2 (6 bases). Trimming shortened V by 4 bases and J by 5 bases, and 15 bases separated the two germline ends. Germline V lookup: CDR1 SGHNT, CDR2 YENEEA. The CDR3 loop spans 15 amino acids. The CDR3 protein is CASSSRLAPDNEQFF. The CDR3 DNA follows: TGTGCCAGCAGCTCCAGGCTAGCGCCCGACAATGAGCAGTTCTTC.

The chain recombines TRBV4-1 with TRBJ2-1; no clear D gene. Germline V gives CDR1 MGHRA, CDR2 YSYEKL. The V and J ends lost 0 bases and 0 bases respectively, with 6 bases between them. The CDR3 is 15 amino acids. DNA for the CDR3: TGCGCCAGCAGCCAAGATATAAGCTCCTACAATGAGCAGTTCTTC. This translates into CASSQDISSYNEQFF.

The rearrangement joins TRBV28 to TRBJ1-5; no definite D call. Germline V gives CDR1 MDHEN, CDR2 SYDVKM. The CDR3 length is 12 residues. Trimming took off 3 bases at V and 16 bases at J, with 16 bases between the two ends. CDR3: CASSFSIGPPHF. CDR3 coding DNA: TGTGCCAGCAGTTTCTCAATTGGCCCGCCCCATTTT.

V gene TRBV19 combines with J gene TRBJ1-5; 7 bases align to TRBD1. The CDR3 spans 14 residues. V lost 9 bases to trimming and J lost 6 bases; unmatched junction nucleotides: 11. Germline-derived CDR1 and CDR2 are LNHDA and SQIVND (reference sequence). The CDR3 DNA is TGTGCCAGCTGGGGCAGGGGGGTCCGTCAGCCCCAGCATTTT. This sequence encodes CASWGRGVRQPQHF. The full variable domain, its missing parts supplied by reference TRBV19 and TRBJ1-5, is DGGITQSPKYLFRKEGQNVTLSCEQNLNHDAMYWYRQDPGQGLRLIYYSQIVNDFQKGDIAEGYSVSREKKESFPLTVTSAQKNPTAFYLCASWGRGVRQPQHFGDGTRLSIL.

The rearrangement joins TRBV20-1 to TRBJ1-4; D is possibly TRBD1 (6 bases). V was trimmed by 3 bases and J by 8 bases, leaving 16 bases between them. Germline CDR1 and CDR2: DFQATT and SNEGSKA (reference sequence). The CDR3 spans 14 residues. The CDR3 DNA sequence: TGCAGTGCTAGTTGGTCAGGGGTAGGGGAAAAACTGTTTTTT. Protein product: CSASWSGVGEKLFF.

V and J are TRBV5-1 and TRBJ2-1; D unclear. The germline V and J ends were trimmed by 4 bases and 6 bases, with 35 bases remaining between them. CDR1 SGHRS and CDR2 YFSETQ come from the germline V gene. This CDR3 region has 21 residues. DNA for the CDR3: TGCGCCAGCAGCGCCCCTGGTTTATCAGCCAGTCTGGCGAGGAAGGGCAATGAGCAGTTCTTC. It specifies CASSAPGLSASLARKGNEQFF.

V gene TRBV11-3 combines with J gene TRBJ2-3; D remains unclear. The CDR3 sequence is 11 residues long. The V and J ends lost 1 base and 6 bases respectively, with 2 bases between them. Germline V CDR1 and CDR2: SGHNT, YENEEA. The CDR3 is CASSLVDTQYF. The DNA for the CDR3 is TGTGCCAGCAGCTTAGTTGATACGCAGTATTTT. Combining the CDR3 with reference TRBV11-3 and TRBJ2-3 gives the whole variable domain EAGVVQSPRYKIIEKKQPVAFWCNPISGHNTLYWYLQNLGQGPELLIRYENEEAVDDSQLPKDRFSAERLKGVDSTLKIQPAELGDSAVYLCASSLVDTQYFGPGTRLTVL.

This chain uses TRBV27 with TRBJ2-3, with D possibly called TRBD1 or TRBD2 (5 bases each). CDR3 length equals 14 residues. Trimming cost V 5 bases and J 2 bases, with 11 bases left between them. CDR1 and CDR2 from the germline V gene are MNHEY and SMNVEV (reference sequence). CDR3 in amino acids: CASSNRDLTDTQYF. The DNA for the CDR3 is TGTGCCAGCAGTAACCGGGACCTCACAGATACGCAGTATTTT.

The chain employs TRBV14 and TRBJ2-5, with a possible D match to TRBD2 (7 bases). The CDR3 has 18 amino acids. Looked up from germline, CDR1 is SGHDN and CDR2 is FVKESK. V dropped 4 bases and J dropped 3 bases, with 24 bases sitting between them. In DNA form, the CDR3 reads TGTGCCAGCAGCCCGCTGAGGGGGGGGACACCCTCGGAAGAGACCCAGTACTTC. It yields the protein CASSPLRGGTPSEETQYF. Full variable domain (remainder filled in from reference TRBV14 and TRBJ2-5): EAGVTQFPSHSVIEKGQTVTLRCDPISGHDNLYWYRRVMGKEIKFLLHFVKESKQDESGMPNNRFLAERTGGTYSTLKVQPAELEDSGVYFCASSPLRGGTPSEETQYFGPGTRLLVL.

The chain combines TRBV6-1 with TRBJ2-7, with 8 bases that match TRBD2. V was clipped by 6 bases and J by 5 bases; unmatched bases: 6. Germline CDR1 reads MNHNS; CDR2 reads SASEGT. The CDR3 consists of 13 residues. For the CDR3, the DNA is TGTGCCAGCAGACTAGCGGATGAGGACGAGCAGTACTTC. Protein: CASRLADEDEQYF.

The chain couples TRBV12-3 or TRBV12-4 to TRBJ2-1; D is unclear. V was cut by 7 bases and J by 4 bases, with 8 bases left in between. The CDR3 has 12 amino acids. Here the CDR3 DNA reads TGTGCCAGCACCTCAGCATACAATGAGCAGTTCTTC. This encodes CASTSAYNEQFF.

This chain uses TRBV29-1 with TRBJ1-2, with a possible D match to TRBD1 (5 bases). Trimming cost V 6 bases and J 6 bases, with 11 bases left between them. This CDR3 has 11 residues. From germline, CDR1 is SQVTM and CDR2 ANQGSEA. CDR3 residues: CSVPGPHGYTF. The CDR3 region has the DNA TGCAGCGTGCCGGGACCTCATGGCTACACCTTC.